This TCR beta chain appears in the sequencing data of a study of OX40 agonist ivuxolimab in advanced cancers. About the study: Ivuxolimab, an agonist antibody against OX40 (CD134), was given to patients. Of the participants, approximately 36% had some prior anti-PD-1, anti-PD-L1 or anti-CTLA-4 therapy, which was allowed.

Method: immunoSEQ multiplex PCR; TCRdb's copy keeps in-frame clones and lacks some. The sample carries tens of thousands of clones, about 84% recorded once. This clone appeared a few times. The CDR3 runs to 14 residues. Germline lookup yields CDR1 SGHTA and CDR2 FQGNSA. With V trimmed by 6 bases and J by 4 bases, 6 bases remained unmatched. This sequence originates from an adult with an advanced solid tumor such as melanoma, head and neck, liver or kidney cancer. The sample here was CD4+ or CD8+ T cells sorted from blood, taken in a trial of the OX40 agonist ivuxolimab. The chain links TRBV7-2 to TRBJ1-5; 7 bases align to TRBD1. CDR3 in amino acids: CASRPDRSNQPQHF. The DNA for the CDR3 is TGTGCCAGCAGACCGGACAGGAGTAATCAGCCCCAGCATTTT.